Each of the 30 T cell receptor beta chains below was sequenced from the same sample in a study of T cell responses to AZD1222 COVID-19 vaccine. Generated by immunoSEQ multiplex PCR, the TCRdb table keeps only in-frame clones and is missing some. In the table there are some 89,000 clones, 89% of which are singletons. The sequencing used peripheral blood, collected on day 0 of AZD1222 vaccination. The receptors were sampled from an adult in good health.

The rearrangement links TRBV19 to TRBJ2-2; D is perhaps TRBD1 or TRBD2 (6 bases each). The CDR3 is made up of 15 amino acids. Per the germline V gene, CDR1 is LNHDA and CDR2 is SQIVND (reference sequence). The V and J ends lost 10 bases and 5 bases respectively, with 20 bases between them. CDR3 sequence reads: CATEPPGGWTGELFF. The CDR3 coding sequence is TGTGCCACCGAGCCCCCCGGGGGCTGGACCGGGGAGCTGTTTTTT.

The chain couples TRBV1 to TRBJ1-5; no DNA check was done on the table's D call, TRBD1. TRBV1 is termed a pseudogene. This CDR3 contains 15 residues. CDR3 nucleotides: TGCACCAGCAGCCAAGACCCGCAGGGTCATCAGCCCCAGCATTTT. Translated: CTSSQDPQGHQPQHF.

The chain employs TRBV25-1 and TRBJ1-2; 10 positions match TRBD1. The CDR3 runs 15 residues. Germline lookup yields CDR1 MGHDK and CDR2 SYGVNS. V was clipped by 5 bases and J by 5 bases; unmatched bases: 8. The CDR3: CASSPSKGQGYGYTF. The CDR3 DNA reads as TGTGCCAGCAGTCCGTCAAAGGGACAGGGGTATGGCTACACCTTC.

The chain is built from TRBV2 and TRBJ1-5; D gene unclear. Germline CDR1 and CDR2: SNHLY and FYNNEI. V shed 7 bases and J shed 3 bases, with 13 bases lying between them. The CDR3 consists of 14 residues. The CDR3 nucleotides are TGTGCCAGCACTCAATTGCAGGACAATCAGCCCCAGCATTTT. This gives the protein CASTQLQDNQPQHF.

This clone was seen only a few times. The V and J genes are TRBV2 and TRBJ1-2; D may be TRBD1 (6 bases). Trimming removed 4 bases at V and 3 bases at J, with 18 bases between. The CDR3 is 16 residues long. Germline CDR1 is SNHLY and CDR2 is FYNNEI. The DNA for the CDR3 is TGTGCCAGCAGTGGTGGTACAGGGATGGTCGACTATGGCTACACCTTC. The encoded protein is CASSGGTGMVDYGYTF.

This sequence joins TRBV18 and TRBJ2-5, with D perhaps matching TRBD1 or TRBD2 (5 bases each). The CDR3 has 14 residues. Trimming pared 4 bases from V and 2 bases from J, leaving 11 bases between. Germline loops: CDR1 KGHSH, CDR2 LQKENI. The CDR3 nucleotides read TGTGCCAGCTCACTTGGATGGGGGCAAGAGACCCAGTACTTC. It translates to CASSLGWGQETQYF.

The V gene is TRBV10-2, the J gene TRBJ1-4; 7 positions match TRBD1. The trim removed 5 bases at V and 7 bases at J, leaving 7 bases unmatched. The CDR3 spans 14 residues. CDR1 is WSHSY, CDR2 SAAADI, per germline. CDR3 bases: TGCGCCAGCAGTTTAACAGGGGAATTTGAAAAACTGTTTTTT. As protein: CASSLTGEFEKLFF.

This sequence joins TRBV2 and TRBJ1-2; D unresolved. CDR3 length: 13 residues. The V and J ends lost 3 bases and 12 bases respectively, with 17 bases between them. CDR1 SNHLY and CDR2 FYNNEI come from the germline V gene. This chain's CDR3 is CASSDRGIRKNTF. CDR3 in DNA: TGTGCCAGCAGTGATCGGGGAATTCGCAAGAACACCTTC.

On this clone: Other DNA variants within this sample encode the same CDR3. The CDR3 sequence is CASSEVGTGELFF. The CDR3 bases are TGTGCCAGCAGTGAGGTCGGCACCGGGGAGCTGTTTTTT. V is TRBV6-4 and J is TRBJ2-2, with D hard to call. The CDR3 extends over 13 amino acids. The V end was cut by 3 bases, the J end by 4 bases, with 6 bases between. The germline CDR1 and CDR2 sequences are MRHNA and SNTAGT.

This chain uses TRBV12-5 with TRBJ2-3; D gene ambiguous. The CDR3 is 13 residues long. Per germline, CDR1 LGHNT and CDR2 FRNRAP. Between the trimmed V and J ends, which lost 1 base and 0 bases, there was a span of 2 bases. CDR3 sequence reads: CASGLDSTDTQYF. CDR3 in DNA: TGTGCTAGTGGTTTGGATAGCACAGATACGCAGTATTTT.

The chain recombines TRBV7-9 with TRBJ1-2; D unclear. The CDR3 has 12 amino acids. Trimming stripped 8 bases from V and 3 bases from J, with 10 bases between. Germline V gene sequence: CDR1 SEHNR, CDR2 FQNEAQ (reference sequence). CDR3 sequence (DNA): TGTGCCAGCGCCCAGTTATACTATGGCTACACCTTC. Translated: CASAQLYYGYTF.

The CDR3 DNA follows: TGCGCCAGCAGCCCCGGGACCCATCAAGAGACCCAGTACTTC. Protein sequence: CASSPGTHQETQYF. The rearrangement links TRBV5-1 to TRBJ2-5; D could derive from TRBD1 or TRBD2 (5 bases each). Germline loops: CDR1 SGHRS, CDR2 YFSETQ. This CDR3 region has 14 residues. V lost 4 bases, J lost 2 bases, and 12 bases lay in between.

This chain joins TRBV5-1 and TRBJ2-5; D call uncertain. This CDR3 region has 13 residues. V gave up 2 bases and J gave up 1 base, with 6 bases separating them. The germline V gene has CDR1 SGHRS and CDR2 YFSETQ. The CDR3 region is CASSFISQETQYF. The CDR3 nucleotides read TGCGCCAGCAGCTTTATAAGCCAAGAGACCCAGTACTTC.

This chain uses TRBV19 with TRBJ1-1, with no clear D. The CDR3 sequence is 13 residues long. Germline-derived CDR1 and CDR2 are LNHDA and SQIVND (reference sequence). Trimming left V 6 bases short and J 5 bases short, with 13 bases between. The CDR3 DNA follows: TGTGCCAGTAGAACGGCTAGCGCTACTGAAGCTTTCTTT. Its protein is CASRTASATEAFF.

The chain carries TRBV7-9 and TRBJ2-3; tentatively, D is TRBD1 (6 bases). Germline CDR1 reads SEHNR; CDR2 reads FQNEAQ (reference sequence). The ends were cut back, 9 bases at V and 1 base at J, with 14 bases in the middle. The length of the CDR3 is 14 residues. The CDR3 region is CASRTDTRTDTQYF. In DNA form, the CDR3 reads TGTGCCAGTAGGACAGATACCCGCACAGATACGCAGTATTTT.

The V call is TRBV6-5, the J call TRBJ1-5, with D hard to call. Germline lookup yields CDR1 MNHEY and CDR2 SVGAGI. Trimming stripped 2 bases from V and 3 bases from J, with 5 bases between. The CDR3 has 13 residues. The CDR3 DNA follows: TGTGCCAGCAGTTACGAAGTCAATCAGCCCCAGCATTTT. This gives the protein CASSYEVNQPQHF.

The CDR3 loop reads CASSPSPTADYGYTF. The CDR3 DNA sequence: TGTGCCAGCAGTCCCAGCCCGACAGCCGACTATGGCTACACCTTC. The chain is built from TRBV3-1 (or the pseudogene TRBV3-2) and TRBJ1-2, with TRBD1 as a possible D gene (5 bases). The CDR3 spans 15 residues. Looked up from germline, CDR1 is LGHDT and CDR2 is YNNKEL (reference sequence). Trimming cost V 6 bases and J 3 bases, with 17 bases left between them.

This chain joins TRBV5-8 and TRBJ2-4; 7 positions match TRBD2. The V gene's germline CDR1 is SGHTS and CDR2 YDEGEE. There are 17 residues in the CDR3. V lost 10 bases and J lost 1; bases outside the gene matches: 17. CDR3 in DNA: TGTGCCGACTACCGCTATGGGGGAGGGGTGGCCAAAAACATTCAGTACTTC. It yields the protein CADYRYGGGVAKNIQYF.

This clone has only a few counts. The rearrangement links TRBV28 to TRBJ1-2, with D possibly TRBD1 on 6 matching bases. Germline V lookup: CDR1 MDHEN, CDR2 SYDVKM. This CDR3 region has 15 residues. Trimming took off 4 bases at V and 1 base at J, with 13 bases between the two ends. DNA of the CDR3: TGTGCCAGCAGTTCCCCCCAGGGGTATAACTATGGCTACACCTTC. Residues: CASSSPQGYNYGYTF.

The chain joins TRBV6-5 to TRBJ2-1; weak D call: TRBD1 (6 bases). The CDR3 totals 14 residues. V lost 7 bases and J 6 bases, leaving 16 bases between the germline ends. Germline assignment: CDR1 MNHEY and CDR2 SVGAGI. The CDR3 loop is CASTLLRGANEQFF. In nucleotides, the CDR3 is TGTGCCAGCACCCTGCTCAGGGGTGCCAATGAGCAGTTCTTC.

V and J are TRBV27 and TRBJ2-2; 12 bases are a match to TRBD2. The CDR3 totals 24 residues. Germline V gives CDR1 MNHEY, CDR2 SMNVEV (reference sequence). The V gene end was trimmed by 2 bases and the J gene end by 4 bases; junction bases not matched to a gene: 26. Here the CDR3 DNA reads TGTGCCAGCAGTTTAAGGGGGGTACTCGGGGGACTAGCGGGTCCGAGAAGTATCACCGGGGAGCTGTTTTTT. Amino acid sequence: CASSLRGVLGGLAGPRSITGELFF.

The V and J genes are TRBV28 and TRBJ2-3, with D possibly matching TRBD1 (6 bases). The CDR3 is 14 residues long. V was pared by 7 bases and J by 7 bases, with 18 bases between. Germline V gene data show CDR1 as MDHEN and CDR2 as SYDVKM. The CDR3 is CASIVAGDQNTQYF. CDR3 DNA: TGTGCCAGCATTGTGGCAGGGGATCAAAATACGCAGTATTTT.

This clone was observed a few times. This chain uses TRBV19 with TRBJ2-1, with a weak D call TRBD2 (7 bases). The CDR3 sequence is 13 residues long. The V end was cut by 3 bases, the J end by 10 bases, with 13 bases between. Germline V CDR1 and CDR2: LNHDA, SQIVND (reference sequence). CDR3 in amino acids: CASSMGGAGEQFF. CDR3 DNA: TGTGCCAGTAGTATGGGGGGGGCAGGCGAGCAGTTCTTC.

The chain combines TRBV6-5 with TRBJ2-1; D might be TRBD1 (6 bases). V was shortened by 6 bases and J by 1 base, with 13 bases between the two germline ends. Germline V gene sequence: CDR1 MNHEY, CDR2 SVGAGI. This CDR3 is built from 15 residues. Here the CDR3 reads CASRTTGTSYNEQFF. CDR3 in DNA: TGTGCCAGCAGGACGACAGGAACTTCCTACAATGAGCAGTTCTTC.

The V gene is TRBV28, the J gene TRBJ2-1, with D possibly matching TRBD2 (6 bases). The germline V and J ends were trimmed by 6 bases and 5 bases, with 17 bases remaining between them. Germline assignment: CDR1 MDHEN and CDR2 SYDVKM. The CDR3 totals 15 residues. Here the CDR3 reads CASSAPGLSHNEQFF. The CDR3 DNA is TGTGCCAGCAGCGCCCCGGGACTGTCCCACAATGAGCAGTTCTTC.

The rearrangement uses TRBV4-2 and TRBJ1-1; the D is unclear. V dropped 0 bases and J dropped 8 bases, with 13 bases sitting between them. There are 14 residues in the CDR3. Germline CDR1 LGHNA, CDR2 YNFKEQ. CDR3 in DNA: TGTGCCAGCAGCCAAGATCCCGGCAGGCCCGAAGCTTTCTTT. Translated, it gives CASSQDPGRPEAFF.

The chain carries TRBV18 and TRBJ1-5; D not resolved. Per the germline V gene, CDR1 is KGHSH and CDR2 is LQKENI. V dropped 5 bases and J dropped 0 bases, with 5 bases sitting between them. CDR3 length: 13 residues. In DNA, the CDR3 is TGTGCCAGCTCAGGGGATAGCAATCAGCCCCAGCATTTT. Translation: CASSGDSNQPQHF. Supplemented by reference TRBV18 and TRBJ1-5, the full variable domain reads NAGVMQNPRHLVRRRGQEARLRCSPMKGHSHVYWYRQLPEEGLKFMVYLQKENIIDESGMPKERFSAEFPKEGPSILRIQQVVRGDSAAYFCASSGDSNQPQHFGDGTRLSIL.

The rearrangement links TRBV6-5 to TRBJ1-5; D gene uncertain. Germline V gene data show CDR1 as MNHEY and CDR2 as SVGAGI. V was shortened by 5 bases and J by 8 bases, with 10 bases between the two germline ends. This CDR3 comprises 12 residues. The CDR3 DNA reads TGTGCCAGCAGTCCCCTGGGCGAGCCCCAGCATTTT. The encoded protein is CASSPLGEPQHF.

The V and J genes are TRBV2 and TRBJ2-1, with D perhaps TRBD2 (5 bases). Germline V gene data show CDR1 as SNHLY and CDR2 as FYNNEI. The CDR3 is made up of 18 amino acids. V lost 4 bases and J lost 0, with 19 bases in between. CDR3 nucleotide sequence: TGTGCCAGCAGTGGGACTTTTCGCCTCAAGAGCTCCTACAATGAGCAGTTCTTC. This codes for CASSGTFRLKSSYNEQFF.

The J gene is TRBJ2-1, the V gene TRBV11-2; 10 bases map to TRBD2. Per the germline V gene, CDR1 is SGHAT and CDR2 is FQNNGV. The length of the CDR3 is 15 residues. Trimming removed 3 bases from V and 16 bases from J; junction bases left unmatched: 15. The CDR3 DNA follows: TGTGCCAGCAGCTTCGGAAGCGGGAGGGCCTATAAAGGTTTCTTC. Protein product: CASSFGSGRAYKGFF.